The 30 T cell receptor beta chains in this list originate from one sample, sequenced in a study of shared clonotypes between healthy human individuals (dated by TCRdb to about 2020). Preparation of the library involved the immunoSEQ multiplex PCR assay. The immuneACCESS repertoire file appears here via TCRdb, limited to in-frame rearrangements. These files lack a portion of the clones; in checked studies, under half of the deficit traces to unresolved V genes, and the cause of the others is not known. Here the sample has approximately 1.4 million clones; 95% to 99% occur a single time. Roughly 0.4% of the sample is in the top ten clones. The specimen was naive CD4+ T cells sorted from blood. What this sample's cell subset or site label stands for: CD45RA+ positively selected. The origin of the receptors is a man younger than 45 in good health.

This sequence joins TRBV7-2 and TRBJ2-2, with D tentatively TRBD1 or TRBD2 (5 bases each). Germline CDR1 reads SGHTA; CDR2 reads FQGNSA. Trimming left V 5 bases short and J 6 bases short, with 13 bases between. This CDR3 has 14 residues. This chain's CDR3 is CASSRGLGAGELFF. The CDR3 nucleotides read TGTGCCAGCAGCCGAGGCTTGGGGGCCGGGGAGCTGTTTTTT.

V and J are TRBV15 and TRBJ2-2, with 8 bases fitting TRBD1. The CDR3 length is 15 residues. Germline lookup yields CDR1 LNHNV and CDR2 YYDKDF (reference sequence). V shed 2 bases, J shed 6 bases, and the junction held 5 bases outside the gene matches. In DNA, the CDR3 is TGTGCCACCAGCAGAAGACAGGGGTTAGCCGGGGAGCTGTTTTTT. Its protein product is CATSRRQGLAGELFF.

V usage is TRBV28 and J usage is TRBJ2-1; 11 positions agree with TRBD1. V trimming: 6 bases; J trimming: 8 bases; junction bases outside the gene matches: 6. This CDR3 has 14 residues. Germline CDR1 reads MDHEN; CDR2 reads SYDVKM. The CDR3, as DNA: TGTGCCAGCAGCCGGACAGGGGGCAGGGATGAGCAGTTCTTC. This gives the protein CASSRTGGRDEQFF.

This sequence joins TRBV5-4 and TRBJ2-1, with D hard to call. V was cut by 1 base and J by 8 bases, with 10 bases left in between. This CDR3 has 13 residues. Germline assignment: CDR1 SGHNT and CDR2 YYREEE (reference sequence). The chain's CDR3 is CASSLPPLDEQFF. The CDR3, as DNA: TGTGCCAGCAGCTTGCCCCCCCTAGATGAGCAGTTCTTC. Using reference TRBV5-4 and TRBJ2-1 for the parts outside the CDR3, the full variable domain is ETGVTQSPTHLIKTRGQQVTLRCSSQSGHNTVSWYQQALGQGPQFIFQYYREEENGRGNFPPRFSGLQFPNYSSELNVNALELDDSALYLCASSLPPLDEQFFGPGTRLTVL.

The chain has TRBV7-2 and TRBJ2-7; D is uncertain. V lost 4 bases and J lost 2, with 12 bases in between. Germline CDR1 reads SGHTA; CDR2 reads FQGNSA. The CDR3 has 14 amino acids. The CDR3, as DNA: TGTGCCAGCAGCTCTCGCTCTCGGACCTACGAGCAGTACTTC. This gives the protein CASSSRSRTYEQYF.

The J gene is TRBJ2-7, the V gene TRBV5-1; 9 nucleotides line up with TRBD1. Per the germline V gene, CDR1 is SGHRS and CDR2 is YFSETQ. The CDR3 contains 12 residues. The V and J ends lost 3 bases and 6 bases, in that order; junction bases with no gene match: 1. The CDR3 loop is CASSWTGAEQYF. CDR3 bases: TGCGCCAGCAGCTGGACAGGGGCCGAGCAGTACTTC.

CDR3: CAMGTSGSFNEQFF. The CDR3 nucleotides are TGTGCCATGGGGACTAGCGGGAGTTTCAATGAGCAGTTCTTC. J is TRBJ2-1 and V is TRBV30; 14 positions match TRBD2. The germline V gene encodes CDR1 GTSNPN and CDR2 SVGIG (reference sequence). The CDR3 has 14 residues. V was clipped by 8 bases and J by 6 bases; unmatched bases: 6.

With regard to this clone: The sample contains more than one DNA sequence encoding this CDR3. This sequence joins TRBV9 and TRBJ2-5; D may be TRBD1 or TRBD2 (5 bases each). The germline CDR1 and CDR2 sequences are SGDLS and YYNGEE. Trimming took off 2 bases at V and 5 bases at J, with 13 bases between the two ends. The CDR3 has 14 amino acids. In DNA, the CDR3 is TGTGCCAGCAGCGTTGGGGGAGTCGGGGAGACCCAGTACTTC. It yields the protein CASSVGGVGETQYF.

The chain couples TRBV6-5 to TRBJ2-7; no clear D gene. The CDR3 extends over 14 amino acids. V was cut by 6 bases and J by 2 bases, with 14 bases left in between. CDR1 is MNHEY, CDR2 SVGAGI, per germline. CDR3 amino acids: CASRKLGPTYEQYF. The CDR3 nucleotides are TGTGCCAGCAGAAAGCTTGGGCCTACCTACGAGCAGTACTTC.

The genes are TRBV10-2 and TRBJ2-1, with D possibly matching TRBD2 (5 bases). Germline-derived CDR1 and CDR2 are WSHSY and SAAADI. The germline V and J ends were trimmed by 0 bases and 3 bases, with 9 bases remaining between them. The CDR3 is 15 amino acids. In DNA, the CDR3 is TGCGCCAGCAGTGAGTCGGGAGCGCGCTACAATGAGCAGTTCTTC. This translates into CASSESGARYNEQFF.

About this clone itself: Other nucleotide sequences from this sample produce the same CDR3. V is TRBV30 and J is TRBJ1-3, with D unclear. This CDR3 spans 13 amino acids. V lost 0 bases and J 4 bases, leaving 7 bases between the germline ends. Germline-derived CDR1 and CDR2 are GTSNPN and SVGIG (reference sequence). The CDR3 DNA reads TGTGCCTGGAGTGTCCTCGTGGGAAACACCATATATTTT. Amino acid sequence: CAWSVLVGNTIYF.

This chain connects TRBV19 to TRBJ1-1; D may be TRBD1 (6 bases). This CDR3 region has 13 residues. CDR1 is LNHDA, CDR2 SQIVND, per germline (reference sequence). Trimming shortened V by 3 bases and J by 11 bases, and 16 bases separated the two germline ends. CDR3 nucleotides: TGTGCCAGTAGTATCACCGGGGGCGCGGGTGCTTTCTTT. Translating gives CASSITGGAGAFF.

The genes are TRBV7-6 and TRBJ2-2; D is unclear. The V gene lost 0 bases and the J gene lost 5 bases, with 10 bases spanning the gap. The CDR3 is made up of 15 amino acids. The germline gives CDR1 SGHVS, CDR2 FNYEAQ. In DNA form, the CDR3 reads TGTGCCAGCAGCTTAGCGCTCCCCGGGACCGGGGAGCTGTTTTTT. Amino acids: CASSLALPGTGELFF. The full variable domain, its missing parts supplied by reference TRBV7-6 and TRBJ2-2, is GAGVSQSPRYKVTKRGQDVALRCDPISGHVSLYWYRQALGQGPEFLTYFNYEAQQDKSGLPNDRFSAERPEGSISTLTIQRTEQRDSAMYRCASSLALPGTGELFFGEGSRLTVL.

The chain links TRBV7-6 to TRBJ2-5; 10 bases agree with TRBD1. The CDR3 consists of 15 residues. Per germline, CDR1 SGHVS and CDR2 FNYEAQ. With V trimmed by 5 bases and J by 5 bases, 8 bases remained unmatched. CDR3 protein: CASSIQTGGLETQYF. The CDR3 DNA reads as TGTGCCAGCAGCATCCAGACAGGGGGCTTGGAGACCCAGTACTTC.

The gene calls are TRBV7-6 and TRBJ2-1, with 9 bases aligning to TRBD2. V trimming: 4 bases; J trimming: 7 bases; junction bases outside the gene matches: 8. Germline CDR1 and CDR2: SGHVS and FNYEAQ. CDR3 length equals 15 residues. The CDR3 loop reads CASSYKAGGGNEQFF. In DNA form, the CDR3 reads TGTGCCAGCAGCTACAAAGCGGGAGGAGGAAATGAGCAGTTCTTC.

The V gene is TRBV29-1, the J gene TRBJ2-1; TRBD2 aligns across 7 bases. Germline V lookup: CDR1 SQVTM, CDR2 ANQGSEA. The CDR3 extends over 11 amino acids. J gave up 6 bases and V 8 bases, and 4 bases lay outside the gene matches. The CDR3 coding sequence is TGCAGCTTCACGGGGGGCAATGAGCAGTTCTTC. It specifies CSFTGGNEQFF.

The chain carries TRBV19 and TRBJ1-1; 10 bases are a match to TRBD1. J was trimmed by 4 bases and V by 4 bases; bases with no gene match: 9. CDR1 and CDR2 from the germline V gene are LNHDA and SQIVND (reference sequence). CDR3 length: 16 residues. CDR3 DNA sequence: TGTGCCAGTAGTAAATGGGGACAGGGGCGGGGCACTGAAGCTTTCTTT. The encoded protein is CASSKWGQGRGTEAFF. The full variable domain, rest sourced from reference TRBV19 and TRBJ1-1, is DGGITQSPKYLFRKEGQNVTLSCEQNLNHDAMYWYRQDPGQGLRLIYYSQIVNDFQKGDIAEGYSVSREKKESFPLTVTSAQKNPTAFYLCASSKWGQGRGTEAFFGQGTRLTVV.

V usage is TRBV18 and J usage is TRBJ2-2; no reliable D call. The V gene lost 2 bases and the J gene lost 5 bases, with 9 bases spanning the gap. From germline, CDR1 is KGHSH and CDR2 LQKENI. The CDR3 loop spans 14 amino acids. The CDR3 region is CASSPIDKTGELFF. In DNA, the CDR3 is TGTGCCAGCTCACCAATTGACAAGACCGGGGAGCTGTTTTTT.

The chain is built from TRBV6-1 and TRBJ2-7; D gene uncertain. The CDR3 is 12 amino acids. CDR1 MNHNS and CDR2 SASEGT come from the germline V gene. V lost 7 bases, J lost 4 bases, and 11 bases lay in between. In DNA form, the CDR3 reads TGTGCCAGCATCGTCGCCGAGTACGAGCAGTACTTC. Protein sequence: CASIVAEYEQYF.

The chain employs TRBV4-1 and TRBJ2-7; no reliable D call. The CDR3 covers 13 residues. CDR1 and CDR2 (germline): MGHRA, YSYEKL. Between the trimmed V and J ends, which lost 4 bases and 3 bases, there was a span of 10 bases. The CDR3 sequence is CASSLGPLYEQYF. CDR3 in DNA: TGCGCCAGCAGCCTCGGACCACTCTACGAGCAGTACTTC.

CDR3 sequence (DNA): TGTGCCAGCAGCGGGTACACCGGGGAGCTGTTTTTT. Protein: CASSGYTGELFF. The J gene is TRBJ2-2, the V gene TRBV11-3; D is unclear. Germline V CDR1 and CDR2: SGHNT, YENEEA. V dropped 5 bases and J dropped 3 bases, with 4 bases sitting between them. CDR3 length equals 12 residues.

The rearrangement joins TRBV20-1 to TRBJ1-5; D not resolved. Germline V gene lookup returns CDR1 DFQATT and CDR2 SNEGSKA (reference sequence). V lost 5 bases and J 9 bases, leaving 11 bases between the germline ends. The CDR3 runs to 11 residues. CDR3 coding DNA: TGCAGTGCTGAGGGAGAAGGGCCCCAGCATTTT. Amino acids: CSAEGEGPQHF.

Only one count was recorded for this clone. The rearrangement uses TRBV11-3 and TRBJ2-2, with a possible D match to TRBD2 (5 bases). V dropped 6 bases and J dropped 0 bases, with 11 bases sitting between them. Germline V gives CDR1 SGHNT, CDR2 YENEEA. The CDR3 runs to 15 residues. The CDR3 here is CASRHGVANTGELFF. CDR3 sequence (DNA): TGTGCCAGCAGACACGGGGTCGCGAACACCGGGGAGCTGTTTTTT.

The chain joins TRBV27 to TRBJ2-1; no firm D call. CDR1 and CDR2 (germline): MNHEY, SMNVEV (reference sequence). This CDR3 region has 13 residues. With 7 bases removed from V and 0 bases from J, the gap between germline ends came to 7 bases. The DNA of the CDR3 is TGTGCCAGCAAGGCAAGCTCCTACAATGAGCAGTTCTTC. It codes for CASKASSYNEQFF.

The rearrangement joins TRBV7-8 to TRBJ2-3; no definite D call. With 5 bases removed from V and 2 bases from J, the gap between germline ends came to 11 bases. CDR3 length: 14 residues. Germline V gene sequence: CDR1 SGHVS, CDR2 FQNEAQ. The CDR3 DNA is TGTGCCAGCAGCCCTTTTGCTCCCACAGATACGCAGTATTTT. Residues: CASSPFAPTDTQYF.

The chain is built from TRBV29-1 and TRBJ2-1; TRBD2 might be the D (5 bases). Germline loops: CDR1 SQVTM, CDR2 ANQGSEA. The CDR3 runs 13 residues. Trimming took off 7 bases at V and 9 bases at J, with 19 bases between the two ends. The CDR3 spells CSDFGSVAGEQFF. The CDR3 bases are TGCAGCGACTTTGGGTCGGTGGCGGGTGAGCAGTTCTTC.

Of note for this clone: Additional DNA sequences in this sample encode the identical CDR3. DNA for the CDR3: TGTGCCACCAGCAGAGGACCTGCAACTAATGAAAAACTGTTTTTT. It specifies CATSRGPATNEKLFF. The genes are TRBV15 and TRBJ1-4; no clear D. Germline values: CDR1 LNHNV, CDR2 YYDKDF (reference sequence). This CDR3 is built from 15 residues. Trimming left V 1 base short and J 0 bases short, with 6 bases between.

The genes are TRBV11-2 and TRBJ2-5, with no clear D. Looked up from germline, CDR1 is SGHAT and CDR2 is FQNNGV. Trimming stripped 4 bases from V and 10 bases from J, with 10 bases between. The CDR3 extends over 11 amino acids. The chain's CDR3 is CASSSNYGQYF. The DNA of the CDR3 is TGTGCCAGCAGCTCAAATTACGGCCAGTACTTC.

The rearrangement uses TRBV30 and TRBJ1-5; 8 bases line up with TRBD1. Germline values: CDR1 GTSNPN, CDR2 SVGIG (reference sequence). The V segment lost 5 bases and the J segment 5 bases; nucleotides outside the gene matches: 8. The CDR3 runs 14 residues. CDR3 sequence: CAWSGQGSYQPQHF. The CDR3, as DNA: TGTGCCTGGTCCGGACAGGGAAGCTATCAGCCCCAGCATTTT.

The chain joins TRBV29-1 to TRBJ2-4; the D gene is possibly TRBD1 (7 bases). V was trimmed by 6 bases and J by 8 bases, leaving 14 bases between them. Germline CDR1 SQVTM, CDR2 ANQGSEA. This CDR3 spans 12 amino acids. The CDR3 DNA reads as TGCAGCGTAGTCCGCGGGACAGACATTCAGTACTTC. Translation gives CSVVRGTDIQYF.